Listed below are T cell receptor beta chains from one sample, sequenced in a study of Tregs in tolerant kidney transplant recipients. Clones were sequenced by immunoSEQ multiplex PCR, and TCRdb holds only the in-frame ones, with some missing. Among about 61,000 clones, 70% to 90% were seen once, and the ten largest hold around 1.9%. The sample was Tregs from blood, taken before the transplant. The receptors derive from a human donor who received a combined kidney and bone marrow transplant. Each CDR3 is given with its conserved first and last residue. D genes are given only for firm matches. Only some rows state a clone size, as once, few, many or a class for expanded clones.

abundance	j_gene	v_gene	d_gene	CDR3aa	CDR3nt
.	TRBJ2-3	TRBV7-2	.	CASSSQQGPGVTQYF	TGTGCCAGCAGCTCACAACAGGGTCCCGGTGTTACGCAGTATTTT
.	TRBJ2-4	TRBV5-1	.	CASSLDRATDIQYF	TGCGCCAGCAGCTTGGACAGGGCTACCGACATTCAGTACTTC
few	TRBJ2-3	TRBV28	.	CASLTPQGDTQYF	TGTGCCAGCTTGACGCCCCAGGGAGATACGCAGTATTTT
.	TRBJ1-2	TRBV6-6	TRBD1	CASSEQGVYGYTF	TGTGCCAGCAGCGAACAGGGGGTTTATGGCTACACCTTC
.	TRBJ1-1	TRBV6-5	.	CASSYSMPAGTEAFF	TGTGCCAGCAGTTACTCGATGCCCGCGGGCACTGAAGCTTTCTTT
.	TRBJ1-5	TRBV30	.	CAWKFGGQPQHF	TGTGCCTGGAAGTTCGGGGGGCAGCCCCAGCATTTT
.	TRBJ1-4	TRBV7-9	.	CASGNLQGSNEKLFF	TGTGCCAGCGGAAACCTACAGGGTTCTAATGAAAAACTGTTTTTT
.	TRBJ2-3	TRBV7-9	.	CASSLGGKSTDTQYF	TGTGCCAGCAGCTTAGGGGGGAAAAGCACAGATACGCAGTATTTT
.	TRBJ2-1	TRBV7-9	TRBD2	CASSPPGLDEQFF	TGTGCCAGCAGCCCCCCGGGACTAGATGAGCAGTTCTTC
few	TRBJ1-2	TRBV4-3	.	CASSQAGWGYGYTF	TGCGCCAGCAGCCAAGCGGGATGGGGCTATGGCTACACCTTC
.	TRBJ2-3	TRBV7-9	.	CASSLGRTSTDTQYF	TGTGCCAGCAGCTTAGGACGGACTAGCACAGATACGCAGTATTTT
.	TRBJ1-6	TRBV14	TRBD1	CASSLQGAGPLHF	TGTGCCAGCAGCCTACAGGGGGCCGGGCCCCTCCACTTT
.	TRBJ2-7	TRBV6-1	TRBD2	CASSAGLAGATYEQYF	TGTGCCAGCAGTGCCGGACTAGCGGGGGCAACCTACGAGCAGTACTTC
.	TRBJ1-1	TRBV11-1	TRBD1	CASSPDRVTEAFF	TGTGCCAGCAGCCCAGACAGGGTGACTGAAGCTTTCTTT
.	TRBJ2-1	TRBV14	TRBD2	CASSPPGGLYNEQFF	TGTGCCAGCAGCCCTCCGGGGGGGCTTTACAATGAGCAGTTCTTC
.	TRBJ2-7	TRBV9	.	CASSVAPSHSYEQYF	TGTGCCAGCAGCGTAGCCCCCTCTCACAGCTACGAGCAGTACTTC
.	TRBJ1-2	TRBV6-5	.	CASRDFLGDYGYTF	TGTGCCAGCAGAGACTTCCTAGGGGACTATGGCTACACCTTC
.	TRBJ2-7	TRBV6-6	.	CASSEREQYF	TGTGCCAGCAGTGAGCGAGAGCAGTACTTC
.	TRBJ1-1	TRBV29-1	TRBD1	CSVGGGTGLLNTEAFF	TGCAGCGTTGGGGGAGGGACAGGGCTGTTGAACACTGAAGCTTTCTTT
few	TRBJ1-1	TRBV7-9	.	CASSQSVGGRAFF	TGTGCCAGCAGCCAATCCGTTGGAGGGCGAGCTTTCTTT
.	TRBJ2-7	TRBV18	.	CASSRASVYEQYF	TGTGCCAGCTCACGGGCTAGCGTGTACGAGCAGTACTTC
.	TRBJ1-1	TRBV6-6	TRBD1	CASTPDRDQTEAFF	TGTGCCAGCACCCCGGACAGGGATCAAACTGAAGCTTTCTTT
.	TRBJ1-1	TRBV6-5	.	CASSWGTVNTEAFF	TGTGCCAGCAGTTGGGGGACGGTGAACACTGAAGCTTTCTTT
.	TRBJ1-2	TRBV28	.	CASSFLGQSGYGYTF	TGTGCCAGCAGTTTCCTGGGGCAGTCGGGCTATGGCTACACCTTC
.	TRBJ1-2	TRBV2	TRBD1	CASGQGLTNYGYTF	TGTGCCAGCGGACAGGGACTTACTAACTATGGCTACACCTTC
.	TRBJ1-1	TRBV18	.	CASSPSEGTEAFF	TGTGCCAGCTCACCAAGTGAGGGCACTGAAGCTTTCTTT
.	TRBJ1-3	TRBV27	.	CASSPTGPYSGNTIYF	TGTGCCAGCAGTCCAACGGGGCCCTACTCTGGAAACACCATATATTTT
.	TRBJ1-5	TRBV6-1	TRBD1	CASRATGGNQPQHF	TGTGCCAGCAGAGCCACAGGGGGGAATCAGCCCCAGCATTTT
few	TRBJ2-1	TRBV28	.	CASSLSQGNNEQFF	TGTGCCAGCAGTTTATCCCAGGGCAACAATGAGCAGTTCTTC
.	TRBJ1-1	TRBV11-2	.	CASSLVRRQGGGGAFF	TGTGCCAGCAGCTTAGTCCGTAGGCAGGGAGGTGGTGGAGCTTTCTTT
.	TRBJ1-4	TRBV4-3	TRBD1	CASSQGQGSNEKLFF	TGCGCCAGCAGCCAAGGACAGGGGAGTAATGAAAAACTGTTTTTT
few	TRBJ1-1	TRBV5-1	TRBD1	CASSLGAGGTAFF	TGCGCCAGCAGCCTGGGGGCAGGGGGAACAGCTTTCTTT
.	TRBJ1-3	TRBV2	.	CASVLGRFSGNTIYF	TGTGCCAGCGTTTTAGGACGCTTCTCTGGAAACACCATATATTTT
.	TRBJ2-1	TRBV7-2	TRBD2	CASSLASGGSYNEQFF	TGTGCCAGCAGCTTAGCTAGCGGGGGCTCCTACAATGAGCAGTTCTTC
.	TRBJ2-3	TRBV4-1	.	CASSQGGDTQYF	TGCGCCAGCAGCCAAGGGGGAGATACGCAGTATTTT
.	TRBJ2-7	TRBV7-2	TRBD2	CASSTLAKRTYEQYF	TGTGCCAGCAGCACACTAGCGAAGCGGACCTACGAGCAGTACTTC
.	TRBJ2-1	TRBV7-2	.	CASSLVGGAGPYNEQFF	TGTGCCAGCAGCTTAGTTGGTGGCGCGGGACCTTACAATGAGCAGTTCTTC
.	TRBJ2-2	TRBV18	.	CASSLGGGAGELFF	TGTGCCAGCTCACTGGGCGGTGGCGCCGGGGAGCTGTTTTTT